The present T cell receptor beta chain was sequenced within a study of Tregs in tolerant kidney transplant recipients. The CDR3 sequence is 15 residues long. Deletions cut 3 bases from V and 0 bases from J, with 11 bases between. Germline V gene data show CDR1 as SGHRS and CDR2 as YFSETQ. Sequencing used immunoSEQ multiplex PCR; TCRdb keeps in-frame clones, though not all of them. The data show about 46,000 clones, 91% seen once. The source material was Tregs from blood. This TCR came from a human donor in good health. The chain links TRBV5-1 to TRBJ2-3; maybe TRBD2 (6 bases). CDR3 sequence (DNA): TGCGCCAGCAGCTGGACGGGAGTGAGCACAGATACGCAGTATTTT. Translating gives CASSWTGVSTDTQYF.